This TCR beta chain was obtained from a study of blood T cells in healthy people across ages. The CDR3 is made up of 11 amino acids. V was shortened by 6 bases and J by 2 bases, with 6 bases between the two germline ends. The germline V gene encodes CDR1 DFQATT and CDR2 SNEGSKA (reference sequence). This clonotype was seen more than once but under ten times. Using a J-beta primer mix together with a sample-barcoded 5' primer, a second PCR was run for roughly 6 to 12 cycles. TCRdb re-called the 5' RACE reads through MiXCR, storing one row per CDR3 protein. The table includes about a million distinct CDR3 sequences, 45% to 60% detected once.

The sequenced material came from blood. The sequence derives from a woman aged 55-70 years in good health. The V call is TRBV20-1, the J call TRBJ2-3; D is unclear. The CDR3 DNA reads TGCAGTGCGGGGATCACAGATACGCAGTATTTT. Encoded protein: CSAGITDTQYF.